This T cell receptor beta chain came from a study of T cells expressing NK-cell markers. Whole-study context: Of eight sequenced donors, seven were HCMV-seropositive and one HCMV-seronegative.

Study-wide points: The leading position in the CD3+CD56-NKG2C+ fraction of four donors also went to these clonotypes.

TCRdb reanalyzed the 5' RACE reads and collapses them to one entry per CDR3 protein, without DNA. The sample has about 150,000 distinct CDR3 sequences; the top ten hold more than 10%. On this clonotype itself: Its antigen is undetermined.

This CDR3 is 17 amino acids long. Germline V gene lookup returns CDR1 SEHNR and CDR2 FQNEAQ (reference sequence). The receptor was isolated from a man in his late teens or twenties in good health. Material for sequencing was blood T cells: a sorted CD56 or NKG2C T cell subset, CD4+ or CD8+ T cells, or bulk PBMC T cells (not recorded which). V gene TRBV7-9 combines with J gene TRBJ2-1; as DNA is missing, the TRBD2 call by TCRdb cannot be tested. CDR3 in amino acids: CASSLSRRGLDDNEQFF.